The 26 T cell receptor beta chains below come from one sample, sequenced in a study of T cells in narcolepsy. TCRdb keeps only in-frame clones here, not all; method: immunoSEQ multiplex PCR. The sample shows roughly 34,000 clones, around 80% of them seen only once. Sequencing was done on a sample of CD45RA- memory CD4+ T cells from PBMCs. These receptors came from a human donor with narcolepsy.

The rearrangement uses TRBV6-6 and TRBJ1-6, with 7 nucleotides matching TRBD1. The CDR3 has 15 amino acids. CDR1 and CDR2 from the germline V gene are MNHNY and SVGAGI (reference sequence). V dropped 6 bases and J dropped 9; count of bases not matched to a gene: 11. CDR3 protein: CASSPDRAAGSPLHF. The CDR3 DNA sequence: TGTGCCAGCAGCCCCGACAGGGCTGCTGGTTCACCCCTCCACTTT.

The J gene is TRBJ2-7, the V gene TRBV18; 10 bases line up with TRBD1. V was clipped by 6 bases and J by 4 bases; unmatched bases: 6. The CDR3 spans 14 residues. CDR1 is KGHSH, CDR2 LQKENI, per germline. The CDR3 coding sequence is TGTGCCAGCTCCCCCGGGACAGGGGAGTACGAGCAGTACTTC. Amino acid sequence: CASSPGTGEYEQYF.

The CDR3 DNA sequence: TGTGCCAGCAAGGGTGGGGGCACTGAAGCTTTCTTT. Amino acids: CASKGGGTEAFF. The chain uses TRBV28 and TRBJ1-1; D might be TRBD1 (5 bases). From germline, CDR1 is MDHEN and CDR2 SYDVKM. The germline V and J ends were trimmed by 7 bases and 4 bases, with 10 bases remaining between them. The CDR3 spans 12 residues.

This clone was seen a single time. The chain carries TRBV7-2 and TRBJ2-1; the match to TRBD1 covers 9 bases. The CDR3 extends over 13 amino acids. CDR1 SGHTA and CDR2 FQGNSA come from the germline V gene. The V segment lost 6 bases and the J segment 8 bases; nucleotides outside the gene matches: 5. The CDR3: CASRPRTGDEQFF. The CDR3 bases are TGTGCCAGCAGGCCTAGGACAGGGGATGAGCAGTTCTTC.

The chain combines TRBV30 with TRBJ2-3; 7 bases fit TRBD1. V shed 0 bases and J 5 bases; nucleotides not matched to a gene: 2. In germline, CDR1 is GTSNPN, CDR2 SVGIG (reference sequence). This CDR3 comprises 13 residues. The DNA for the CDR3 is TGTGCCTGGAGTGTCAGGGGGAGAGATACGCAGTATTTT. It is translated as CAWSVRGRDTQYF. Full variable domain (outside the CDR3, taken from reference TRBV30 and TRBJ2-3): SQTIHQWPATLVQPVGSPLSLECTVEGTSNPNLYWYRQAAGRGLQLLFYSVGIGQISSEVPQNLSASRPQDRQFILSSKKLLLSDSGFYLCAWSVRGRDTQYFGPGTRLTVL.

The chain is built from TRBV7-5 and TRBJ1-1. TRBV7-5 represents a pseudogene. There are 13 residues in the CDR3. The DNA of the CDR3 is TGTGCCAGCAGTCCCTACCTTAACACTGAAGCTTTCTTT. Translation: CASSPYLNTEAFF.

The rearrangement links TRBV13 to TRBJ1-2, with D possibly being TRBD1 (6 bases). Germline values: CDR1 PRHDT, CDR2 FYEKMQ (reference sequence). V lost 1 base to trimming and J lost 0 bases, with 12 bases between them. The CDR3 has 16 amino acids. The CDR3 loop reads CASSLDGGRSNYGYTF. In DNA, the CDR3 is TGTGCCAGCAGCTTAGATGGGGGCCGGTCTAACTATGGCTACACCTTC.

The CDR3 protein is CASSWAGTGIDTQYF. The CDR3 DNA sequence: TGTGCCAGCAGCTGGGCCGGGACAGGGATAGATACGCAGTATTTT. The chain uses TRBV7-2 and TRBJ2-3, with 9 bases identical to TRBD1. This CDR3 comprises 15 residues. V shed 4 bases and J 5 bases; nucleotides not matched to a gene: 7. Germline V gene data show CDR1 as SGHTA and CDR2 as FQGNSA.

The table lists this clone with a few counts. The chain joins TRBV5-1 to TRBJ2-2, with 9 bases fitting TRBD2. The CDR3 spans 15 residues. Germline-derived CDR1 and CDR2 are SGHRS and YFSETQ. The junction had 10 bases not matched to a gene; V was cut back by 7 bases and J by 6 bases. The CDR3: CASRPPGLAAGELFF. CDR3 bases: TGCGCCAGCCGGCCCCCGGGACTAGCTGCCGGGGAGCTGTTTTTT.

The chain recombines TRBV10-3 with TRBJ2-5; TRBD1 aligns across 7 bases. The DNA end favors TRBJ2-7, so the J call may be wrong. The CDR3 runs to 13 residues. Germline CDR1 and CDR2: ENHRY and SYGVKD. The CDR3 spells CAIGDSGPYEQYF. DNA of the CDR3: TGTGCCATCGGGGACAGCGGACCATACGAGCAGTACTTC.

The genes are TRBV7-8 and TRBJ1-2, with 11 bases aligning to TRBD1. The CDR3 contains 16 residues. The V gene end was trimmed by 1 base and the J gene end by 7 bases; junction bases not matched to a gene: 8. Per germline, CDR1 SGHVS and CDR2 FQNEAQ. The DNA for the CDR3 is TGTGCCAGCAGCTTAGTCGCTGGACAGGGGGCGGGTGGCTACACCTTC. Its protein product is CASSLVAGQGAGGYTF.

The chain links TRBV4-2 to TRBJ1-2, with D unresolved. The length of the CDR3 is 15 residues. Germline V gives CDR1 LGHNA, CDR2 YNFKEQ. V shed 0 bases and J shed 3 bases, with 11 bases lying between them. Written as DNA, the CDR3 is TGTGCCAGCAGCCAAGACGTCGGTGCGGACTATGGCTACACCTTC. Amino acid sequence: CASSQDVGADYGYTF.

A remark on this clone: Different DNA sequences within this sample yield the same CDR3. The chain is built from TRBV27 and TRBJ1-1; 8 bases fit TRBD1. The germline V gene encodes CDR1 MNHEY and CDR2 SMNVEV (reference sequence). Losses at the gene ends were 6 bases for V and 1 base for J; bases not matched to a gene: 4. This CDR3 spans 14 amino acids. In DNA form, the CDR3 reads TGTGCCAGCAGACCCGGGACAGGGAACACTGAAGCTTTCTTT. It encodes CASRPGTGNTEAFF.

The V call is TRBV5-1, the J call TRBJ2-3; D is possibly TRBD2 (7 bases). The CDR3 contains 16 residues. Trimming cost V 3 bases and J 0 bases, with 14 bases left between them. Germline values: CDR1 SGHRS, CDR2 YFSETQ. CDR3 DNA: TGCGCCAGCAGCTGGGGGGGCGCCCTTAGCACAGATACGCAGTATTTT. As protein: CASSWGGALSTDTQYF. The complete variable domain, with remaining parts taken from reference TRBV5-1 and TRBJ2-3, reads KAGVTQTPRYLIKTRGQQVTLSCSPISGHRSVSWYQQTPGQGLQFLFEYFSETQRNKGNFPGRFSGRQFSNSRSEMNVSTLELGDSALYLCASSWGGALSTDTQYFGPGTRLTVL.

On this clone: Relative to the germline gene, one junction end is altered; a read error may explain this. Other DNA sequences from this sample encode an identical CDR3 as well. CDR3 sequence reads: CASRDPRGNTEAFF. The CDR3 DNA follows: TGTGCCAGCAGGGACCCCCGTGGGAACACTGAGGCTTTCTTT. V gene TRBV2 combines with J gene TRBJ1-1; D is ambiguous. CDR3 length: 14 amino acids. Per the germline V gene, CDR1 is SNHLY and CDR2 is FYNNEI.

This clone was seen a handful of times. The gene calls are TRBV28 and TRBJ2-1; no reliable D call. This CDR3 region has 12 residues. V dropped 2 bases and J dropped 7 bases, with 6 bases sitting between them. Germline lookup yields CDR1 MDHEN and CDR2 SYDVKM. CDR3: CASSLNPNEQFF. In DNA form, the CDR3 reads TGTGCCAGCAGTTTAAACCCGAATGAGCAGTTCTTC.

The chain's CDR3 is CASNLFTGGKSPLHF. For the CDR3, the DNA is TGTGCCAGTAATCTCTTTACAGGGGGCAAATCACCCCTCCACTTT. This chain joins TRBV19 and TRBJ1-6; 9 nucleotides match TRBD1. The germline CDR1 and CDR2 sequences are LNHDA and SQIVND (reference sequence). This CDR3 has 15 residues. Trimming cost V 7 bases and J 10 bases; bases outside gene matches: 11. The entire variable domain, with the rest obtained from reference TRBV19 and TRBJ1-6, is as follows: DGGITQSPKYLFRKEGQNVTLSCEQNLNHDAMYWYRQDPGQGLRLIYYSQIVNDFQKGDIAEGYSVSREKKESFPLTVTSAQKNPTAFYLCASNLFTGGKSPLHFGNGTRLTVT.

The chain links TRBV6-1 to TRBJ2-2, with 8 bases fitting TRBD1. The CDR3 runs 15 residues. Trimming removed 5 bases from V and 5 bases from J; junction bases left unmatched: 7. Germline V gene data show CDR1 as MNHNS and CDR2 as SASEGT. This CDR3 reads CASSPRGQVTGELFF. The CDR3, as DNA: TGTGCCAGCAGTCCCCGGGGACAGGTAACCGGGGAGCTGTTTTTT.

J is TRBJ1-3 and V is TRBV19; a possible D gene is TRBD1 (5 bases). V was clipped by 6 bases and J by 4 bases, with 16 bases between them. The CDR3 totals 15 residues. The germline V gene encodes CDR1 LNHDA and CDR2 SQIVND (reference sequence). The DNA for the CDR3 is TGTGCCAGTAGCACCGACAGCCAGTTGGGAAACACCATATATTTT. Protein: CASSTDSQLGNTIYF.

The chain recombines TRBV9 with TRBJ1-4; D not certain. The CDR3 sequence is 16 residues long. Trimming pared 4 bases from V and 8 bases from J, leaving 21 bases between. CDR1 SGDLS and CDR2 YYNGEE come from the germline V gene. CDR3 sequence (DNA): TGTGCCAGCAGCCCCATGGTTGGGCTGCGCAAAGAAAAACTGTTTTTT. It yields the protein CASSPMVGLRKEKLFF.

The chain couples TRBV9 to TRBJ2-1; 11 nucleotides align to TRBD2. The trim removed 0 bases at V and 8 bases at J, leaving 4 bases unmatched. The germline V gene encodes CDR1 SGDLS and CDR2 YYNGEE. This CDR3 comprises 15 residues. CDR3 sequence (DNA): TGTGCCAGCAGCGTAGGTAGCGGGGGGGCGCATGAGCAGTTCTTC. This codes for CASSVGSGGAHEQFF.

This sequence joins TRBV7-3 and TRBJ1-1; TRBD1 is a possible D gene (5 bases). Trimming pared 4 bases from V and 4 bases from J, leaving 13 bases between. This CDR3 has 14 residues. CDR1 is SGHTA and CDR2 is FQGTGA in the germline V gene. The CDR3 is CASSSTGGSTEAFF. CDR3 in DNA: TGTGCCAGCAGCTCAACCGGGGGGAGCACTGAAGCTTTCTTT.

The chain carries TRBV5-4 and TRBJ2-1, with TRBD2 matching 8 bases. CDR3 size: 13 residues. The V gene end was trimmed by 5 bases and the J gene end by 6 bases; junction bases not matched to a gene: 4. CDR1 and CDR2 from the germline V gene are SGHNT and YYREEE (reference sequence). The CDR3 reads CASRSGLGNEQFF. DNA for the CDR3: TGTGCCAGCAGATCGGGACTAGGCAATGAGCAGTTCTTC. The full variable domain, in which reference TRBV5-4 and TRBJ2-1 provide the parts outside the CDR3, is ETGVTQSPTHLIKTRGQQVTLRCSSQSGHNTVSWYQQALGQGPQFIFQYYREEENGRGNFPPRFSGLQFPNYSSELNVNALELDDSALYLCASRSGLGNEQFFGPGTRLTVL.

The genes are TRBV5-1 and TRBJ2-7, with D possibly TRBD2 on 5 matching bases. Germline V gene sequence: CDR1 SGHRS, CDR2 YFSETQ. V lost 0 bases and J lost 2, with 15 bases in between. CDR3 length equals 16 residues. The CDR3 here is CASSLASGSYTYEQYF. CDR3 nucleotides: TGCGCCAGCAGCTTGGCCTCGGGGAGTTACACCTACGAGCAGTACTTC.

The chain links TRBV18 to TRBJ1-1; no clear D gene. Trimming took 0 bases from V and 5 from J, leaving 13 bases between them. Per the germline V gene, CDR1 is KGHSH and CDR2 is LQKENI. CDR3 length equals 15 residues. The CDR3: CASSPPARGWTEAFF. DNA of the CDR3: TGTGCCAGCTCACCACCCGCGCGGGGTTGGACTGAAGCTTTCTTT.

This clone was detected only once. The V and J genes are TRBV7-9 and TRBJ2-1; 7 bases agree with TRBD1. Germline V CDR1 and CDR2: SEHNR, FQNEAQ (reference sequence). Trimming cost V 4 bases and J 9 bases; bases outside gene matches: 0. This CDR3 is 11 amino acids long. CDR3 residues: CASSSGGEQFF. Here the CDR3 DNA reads TGTGCCAGCAGCTCAGGGGGTGAGCAGTTCTTC.